One sample yielded the 27 T cell receptor beta chains listed below, sequenced in a study of blood T cell repertoires in COVID-19. Produced via immunoSEQ multiplex PCR; TCRdb's table is partial and in-frame only. The top ten clones hold 9.1% of a sample with around 250,000 clones, 75% to 85% of them seen once. The sequencing input was PBMCs or T cells enriched from blood (not recorded which). Receptor source: a woman aged 45 to 65 with acute COVID-19.

The rearrangement joins TRBV9 to TRBJ2-7; 7 bases fit TRBD1. V dropped 4 bases and J dropped 3; count of bases not matched to a gene: 7. The CDR3 length is 14 residues. Germline V gene data show CDR1 as SGDLS and CDR2 as YYNGEE. The CDR3 nucleotides read TGTGCCAGCAGCCCCCGGGACAGAAGCTACGAGCAGTACTTC. Translation: CASSPRDRSYEQYF.

The chain carries TRBV6-4 and TRBJ2-1; 15 nucleotides align to TRBD2. The V and J ends lost 1 base and 5 bases, in that order; junction bases with no gene match: 15. The germline V gene encodes CDR1 MRHNA and CDR2 SNTAGT. CDR3 length: 21 amino acids. CDR3: CASSDFRPGLAGGPRNNEQFF. CDR3 bases: TGTGCCAGCAGTGACTTCCGCCCTGGACTAGCGGGGGGGCCAAGAAACAATGAGCAGTTCTTC.

Comment on this clone: Other DNA sequences in this specimen translate into the identical CDR3. The chain is built from TRBV7-9 and TRBJ2-1; D might be TRBD2 (5 bases). The germline V gene encodes CDR1 SEHNR and CDR2 FQNEAQ (reference sequence). The V and J ends lost 5 bases and 0 bases respectively, with 8 bases between them. The length of the CDR3 is 14 residues. For the CDR3, the DNA is TGTGCCAGCAGCCTAGGACTCTCCTACAATGAGCAGTTCTTC. Translating gives CASSLGLSYNEQFF.

This clone was seen just once. The chain links TRBV5-1 to TRBJ2-3; D gene ambiguous. The CDR3 contains 16 residues. In germline, CDR1 is SGHRS, CDR2 YFSETQ. V was clipped by 0 bases and J by 4 bases, with 15 bases between them. CDR3 nucleotides: TGCGCCAGCAGCTTGGCCAGGTTAACAGCTTCAGATACGCAGTATTTT. Protein: CASSLARLTASDTQYF.

This rearrangement joins TRBV14 to TRBJ2-6, with D maybe TRBD2 (5 bases). Germline V lookup: CDR1 SGHDN, CDR2 FVKESK. Between the trimmed V and J ends, which lost 2 bases and 4 bases, there was a span of 21 bases. The CDR3 runs 19 residues. CDR3 residues: CASSQRSSGSIGGANVLTF. The CDR3 nucleotides are TGTGCCAGCAGCCAAAGGTCATCGGGGTCGATCGGCGGGGCCAACGTCCTGACTTTC. Drawing the rest from reference TRBV14 and TRBJ2-6, the complete variable domain is EAGVTQFPSHSVIEKGQTVTLRCDPISGHDNLYWYRRVMGKEIKFLLHFVKESKQDESGMPNNRFLAERTGGTYSTLKVQPAELEDSGVYFCASSQRSSGSIGGANVLTFGAGSRLTVL.

CDR3 DNA: TGTGCCAGCTCACCATCGGGACACCTCTACACCTTC. Protein: CASSPSGHLYTF. The V and J genes are TRBV18 and TRBJ1-2; possibly TRBD1 for D (6 bases). The length of the CDR3 is 12 residues. V was trimmed by 2 bases and J by 10 bases, leaving 11 bases between them. The germline gives CDR1 KGHSH, CDR2 LQKENI. Full variable domain (outside the CDR3, taken from reference TRBV18 and TRBJ1-2): NAGVMQNPRHLVRRRGQEARLRCSPMKGHSHVYWYRQLPEEGLKFMVYLQKENIIDESGMPKERFSAEFPKEGPSILRIQQVVRGDSAAYFCASSPSGHLYTFGSGTRLTVV.

This clone was recorded once. The genes are TRBV11-2 and TRBJ2-1; 11 nucleotides line up with TRBD2. The length of the CDR3 is 16 residues. Germline CDR1 SGHAT, CDR2 FQNNGV. The J segment lost 7 bases and the V segment lost 0 bases, leaving 5 bases of the junction unmatched. CDR3 in amino acids: CASSLDLAGGRNEQFF. CDR3 DNA sequence: TGTGCCAGCAGCTTAGACTTAGCGGGGGGGAGGAATGAGCAGTTCTTC.

J is TRBJ1-2 and V is TRBV11-2; weak D call: TRBD1 (5 bases). The CDR3 consists of 15 residues. The V gene lost 5 bases and the J gene lost 4 bases, with 17 bases spanning the gap. Germline CDR1 reads SGHAT; CDR2 reads FQNNGV. CDR3 nucleotides: TGTGCCAGCAGCCTCAATGCCGGGGGGATCTATGGCTACACCTTC. Translated, it gives CASSLNAGGIYGYTF. The full variable domain, with the rest looked up from reference TRBV11-2 and TRBJ1-2, is EAGVAQSPRYKIIEKRQSVAFWCNPISGHATLYWYQQILGQGPKLLIQFQNNGVVDDSQLPKDRFSAERLKGVDSTLKIQPAKLEDSAVYLCASSLNAGGIYGYTFGSGTRLTVV.

The gene calls are TRBV19 and TRBJ2-7; possible D gene TRBD2, 5 bases. V lost 8 bases to trimming and J lost 6 bases, with 11 bases between them. CDR3 length: 11 amino acids. The germline V gene has CDR1 LNHDA and CDR2 SQIVND (reference sequence). The CDR3 region has the DNA TGTGCCAGTGCCGTCCGGGGCGAGCAGTACTTC. This sequence encodes CASAVRGEQYF. Together with reference TRBV19 and TRBJ2-7, the CDR3 gives the full variable domain: DGGITQSPKYLFRKEGQNVTLSCEQNLNHDAMYWYRQDPGQGLRLIYYSQIVNDFQKGDIAEGYSVSREKKESFPLTVTSAQKNPTAFYLCASAVRGEQYFGPGTRLTVT.

The DNA of the CDR3 is TGTGCCAGCAGTCCCTCGGGACAGGGGGCATATACGCAGTATTTT. This translates into CASSPSGQGAYTQYF. J is TRBJ2-3 and V is TRBV6-5, with TRBD1 identical over 12 bases. This CDR3 contains 15 residues. CDR1 MNHEY and CDR2 SVGAGI come from the germline V gene. With 5 bases clipped from V and 7 bases from J, the junction kept 7 bases outside the gene matches.

This clone was picked up one time. This chain joins TRBV4-3 and TRBJ1-1; no firm D call. V lost 1 base and J 4 bases, leaving 7 bases between the germline ends. The CDR3 consists of 13 residues. From germline, CDR1 is LGHNA and CDR2 YSLEER. CDR3 DNA: TGCGCCAGCAGCCAAGGAGAGTTCACTGAAGCTTTCTTT. It yields the protein CASSQGEFTEAFF.

This clone showed up just once. The chain uses TRBV5-8 and TRBJ2-1, with D perhaps matching TRBD2 (7 bases). CDR3 length: 15 residues. Germline assignment: CDR1 SGHTS and CDR2 YDEGEE. Trimming took 5 bases from V and 6 from J, leaving 18 bases between them. The CDR3 DNA is TGTGCCAGCAGTTACCCCGGGGGAGGGGGCAATGAGCAGTTCTTC. Translated, it gives CASSYPGGGGNEQFF. The full variable domain, with the rest looked up from reference TRBV5-8 and TRBJ2-1, is EAGVTQSPTHLIKTRGQQATLRCSPISGHTSVYWYQQALGLGLQFLLWYDEGEERNRGNFPPRFSGRQFPNYSSELNVNALELEDSALYLCASSYPGGGGNEQFFGPGTRLTVL.

This clone has just one count. The gene calls are TRBV28 and TRBJ1-2, with 9 bases fitting TRBD1. This CDR3 spans 16 amino acids. CDR1 is MDHEN, CDR2 SYDVKM, per germline. V shed 5 bases, J shed 8 bases, and the junction held 15 bases outside the gene matches. This chain's CDR3 is CASSLAILQGAGGYTF. CDR3 DNA sequence: TGTGCCAGCAGTCTCGCCATTTTACAGGGGGCAGGGGGCTACACCTTC.

The rearrangement joins TRBV4-3 to TRBJ2-3, with D possibly matching TRBD2 (6 bases). This CDR3 comprises 15 residues. The V gene lost 2 bases and the J gene lost 3 bases, with 12 bases spanning the gap. Germline CDR1 and CDR2: LGHNA and YSLEER. This chain's CDR3 is CASSQYPAGTDTQYF. CDR3 in DNA: TGCGCCAGCAGCCAATATCCTGCGGGAACAGATACGCAGTATTTT.

V usage is TRBV15 and J usage is TRBJ1-5; 8 bases fit TRBD1. Trimming cost V 5 bases and J 6 bases; bases outside gene matches: 12. The CDR3 covers 16 residues. Germline CDR1 reads LNHNV; CDR2 reads YYDKDF (reference sequence). CDR3 sequence (DNA): TGTGCCACCAGCTATTATCAAGGACAGGGTGTTCAGCCCCAGCATTTT. Encoded protein: CATSYYQGQGVQPQHF.

The CDR3 region has the DNA TGCGCCAGCAGCCAATCTACAGGGGTAATTACTGAAGCTTTCTTT. Amino acid sequence: CASSQSTGVITEAFF. The V call is TRBV4-1, the J call TRBJ1-1, with TRBD1 matching over 7 bases. V lost 2 bases, J lost 5 bases, and 8 bases stayed unmatched. Per germline, CDR1 MGHRA and CDR2 YSYEKL. The CDR3 covers 15 residues.

The V call is TRBV7-9, the J call TRBJ1-4, with 7 bases that match TRBD1. This CDR3 comprises 14 residues. V trimming: 6 bases; J trimming: 8 bases; junction bases outside the gene matches: 9. Germline CDR1 and CDR2: SEHNR and FQNEAQ (reference sequence). The chain's CDR3 is CASRPTGVGEKLFF. The CDR3 nucleotides are TGTGCCAGCAGACCAACAGGGGTCGGGGAAAAACTGTTTTTT.

The chain is built from TRBV9 and TRBJ2-1, with 10 bases lining up with TRBD2. Germline assignment: CDR1 SGDLS and CDR2 YYNGEE. The CDR3 contains 16 residues. The ends lost 3 bases at V and 7 bases at J; junction bases unmatched: 10. The CDR3 region is CASSAPAGGQGNEQFF. The CDR3 DNA reads as TGTGCCAGCAGCGCCCCAGCGGGGGGGCAAGGGAATGAGCAGTTCTTC.

The chain couples TRBV11-1 to TRBJ2-2; 7 bases fit TRBD2. The ends lost 4 bases at V and 7 bases at J; junction bases unmatched: 9. Germline V gene data show CDR1 as SGHAT and CDR2 as FQDESV (reference sequence). The CDR3 is made up of 15 amino acids. Here the CDR3 DNA reads TGTGCCAGCAGCTACTTCCAGGGAGGGAACGGGGAGCTGTTTTTT. This encodes CASSYFQGGNGELFF.

The J gene is TRBJ1-2, the V gene TRBV30, with 7 bases matching TRBD1. Trimming at V came to 3 bases and at J to 3 bases, leaving 4 bases not matched to a gene. This CDR3 region has 13 residues. CDR1 is GTSNPN and CDR2 is SVGIG in the germline V gene (reference sequence). The CDR3 nucleotides are TGTGCCTGGAGCCCTACAGGGGACTATGGCTACACCTTC. Translated: CAWSPTGDYGYTF.

Points on this clone: The same CDR3 can be traced to other DNA sequences in this sample. DNA of the CDR3: TGCAGTGCTGGACAGAACACTGAAGCTTTCTTT. Amino acids: CSAGQNTEAFF. The rearrangement links TRBV20-1 to TRBJ1-1, with a weak D call TRBD1 (5 bases). Between the trimmed V and J ends, which lost 5 bases and 1 base, there was a span of 5 bases. This CDR3 is built from 11 residues. Germline assignment: CDR1 DFQATT and CDR2 SNEGSKA (reference sequence).

This clone was counted between two and nine times. The rearrangement links TRBV19 to TRBJ2-2, with 10 bases that match TRBD1. Germline V lookup: CDR1 LNHDA, CDR2 SQIVND (reference sequence). Unmatched junction bases numbered 3, after V lost 4 bases and J lost 1 base. The CDR3 is 16 residues long. The CDR3 protein is CASSRDRGENTGELFF. CDR3 DNA: TGTGCCAGTAGTAGGGACAGGGGAGAGAACACCGGGGAGCTGTTTTTT.

A few counts support this clone. V usage is TRBV12-5 and J usage is TRBJ2-3, with D tentatively TRBD1 (5 bases). Between the trimmed V and J ends, which lost 2 bases and 6 bases, there was a span of 18 bases. The CDR3 runs 16 residues. Germline CDR1 reads LGHNT; CDR2 reads FRNRAP. The CDR3 DNA reads as TGTGCTAGTGGTTTGAGGGGCCCCCATGCTGGTGATACGCAGTATTTT. Encoded protein: CASGLRGPHAGDTQYF.

The chain combines TRBV2 with TRBJ1-5, with TRBD1 identical over 7 bases. J gave up 1 base and V 6 bases, and 6 bases lay outside the gene matches. Germline V gives CDR1 SNHLY, CDR2 FYNNEI. CDR3 size: 15 residues. CDR3 sequence: CASRSKTGSNQPQHF. DNA of the CDR3: TGTGCCAGCAGATCAAAGACAGGGAGCAATCAGCCCCAGCATTTT. The whole variable domain, filled in from reference TRBV2 and TRBJ1-5, reads EPEVTQTPSHQVTQMGQEVILRCVPISNHLYFYWYRQILGQKVEFLVSFYNNEISEKSEIFDDQFSVERPDGSNFTLKIRSTKLEDSAMYFCASRSKTGSNQPQHFGDGTRLSIL.

The J gene is TRBJ1-1, the V gene TRBV9, with a tentative D call TRBD1 (5 bases). Germline CDR1 is SGDLS and CDR2 is YYNGEE. The CDR3 extends over 13 amino acids. V lost 2 bases and J lost 8, with 13 bases in between. Here the CDR3 reads CASSVLDGGEAFF. In DNA form, the CDR3 reads TGTGCCAGCAGCGTCTTGGACGGGGGGGAAGCTTTCTTT.

The CDR3 sequence is CASSDYNPARSGNTIYF. The CDR3 DNA reads TGTGCCAGCAGCGATTATAATCCAGCGCGCTCTGGAAACACCATATATTTT. This rearrangement joins TRBV9 to TRBJ1-3; D ambiguous. This CDR3 comprises 17 residues. V shed 3 bases and J shed 0 bases, with 16 bases lying between them. CDR1 and CDR2 from the germline V gene are SGDLS and YYNGEE.

This rearrangement joins TRBV4-3 to TRBJ1-2; TRBD1 matches 7 bases. This CDR3 is 16 amino acids long. J was trimmed by 8 bases and V by 0 bases; bases with no gene match: 12. CDR1 and CDR2 from the germline V gene are LGHNA and YSLEER. The CDR3 protein is CASSQEVGGGVAGYTF. CDR3 sequence (DNA): TGCGCCAGCAGCCAAGAAGTAGGGGGCGGAGTGGCAGGCTACACCTTC.